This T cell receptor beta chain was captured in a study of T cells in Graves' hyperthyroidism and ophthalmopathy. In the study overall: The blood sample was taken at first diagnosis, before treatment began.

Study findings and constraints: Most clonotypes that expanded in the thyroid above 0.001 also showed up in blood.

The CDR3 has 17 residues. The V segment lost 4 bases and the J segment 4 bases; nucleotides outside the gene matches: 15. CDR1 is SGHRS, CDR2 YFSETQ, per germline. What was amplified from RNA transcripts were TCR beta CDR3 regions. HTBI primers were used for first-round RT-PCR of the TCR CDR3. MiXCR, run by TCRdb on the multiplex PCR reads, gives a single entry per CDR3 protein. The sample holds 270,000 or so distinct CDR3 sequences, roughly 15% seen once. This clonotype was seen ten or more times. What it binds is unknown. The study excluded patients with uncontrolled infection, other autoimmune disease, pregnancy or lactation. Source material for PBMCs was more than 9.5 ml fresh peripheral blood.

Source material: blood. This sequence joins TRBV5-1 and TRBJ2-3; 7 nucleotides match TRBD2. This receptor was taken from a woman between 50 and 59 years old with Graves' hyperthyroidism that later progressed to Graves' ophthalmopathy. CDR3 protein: CASSPQGWAGEADTQYF. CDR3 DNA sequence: TGCGCCAGCAGCCCCCAAGGATGGGCGGGAGAGGCAGATACGCAGTATTTT.